The 8 T cell receptor beta chains reported below all come from one sample, sequenced in a study of T cells in Graves' hyperthyroidism and ophthalmopathy. Amplification of TCR beta CDR3 regions was performed using RNA transcripts as template. An initial round of RT-PCR targeting the TCR CDR3 relied on the HTBI primer set. TCRdb independently ran MiXCR on the multiplex PCR reads; one entry per CDR3 protein. The profile shows about 480,000 distinct CDR3 sequences, about 24% of them singletons. Sequenced: blood. These receptors were collected from a woman in her 30s with Graves' ophthalmopathy.

In this sample, this clonotype turned up many times. The rearrangement joins TRBV11-2 to TRBJ1-5; D is ambiguous. Looked up from germline, CDR1 is SGHAT and CDR2 is FQNNGV. The V end was cut by 0 bases, the J end by 7 bases, with 7 bases between. The CDR3 consists of 13 residues. CDR3 amino acids: CASSLDLGQPQHF. For the CDR3, the DNA is TGTGCCAGCAGCTTAGATCTCGGCCAGCCCCAGCATTTT.

A few counts support this clonotype. V is TRBV12-3 or TRBV12-4 and J is TRBJ1-5; D gene ambiguous. This CDR3 has 14 amino acids. V lost 1 base and J 6 bases, leaving 10 bases between the germline ends. The CDR3 here is CASSLEGTGQPQHF. The DNA of the CDR3 is TGTGCCAGCAGTTTAGAAGGTACGGGTCAGCCCCAGCATTTT.

There are a few counts of this clonotype. The gene calls are TRBV6-1 and TRBJ2-7; 9 nucleotides align to TRBD2. The junction had 6 bases not matched to a gene; V was cut back by 7 bases and J by 5 bases. Germline CDR1 is MNHNS and CDR2 is SASEGT. The CDR3 sequence is 13 residues long. Here the CDR3 reads CASTRTSENEQYF. The CDR3 DNA sequence: TGTGCCAGCACCCGGACTAGCGAAAACGAGCAGTACTTC.

This clonotype turned up a few times. In DNA, the CDR3 is TGTGCCAGCAGCTTGAGTGCTAGCACAGATACGCAGTATTTT. Its translation: CASSLSASTDTQYF. The rearrangement joins TRBV7-9 to TRBJ2-3; D not certain. The CDR3 totals 14 residues. V was clipped by 3 bases and J by 0 bases, with 7 bases between them. The germline V gene has CDR1 SEHNR and CDR2 FQNEAQ (reference sequence).

This clonotype has ten or more counts. The chain has TRBV27 and TRBJ2-5, with 7 bases fitting TRBD2. The CDR3 runs to 16 residues. In germline, CDR1 is MNHEY, CDR2 SMNVEV (reference sequence). J was trimmed by 5 bases and V by 3 bases; bases with no gene match: 12. In DNA form, the CDR3 reads TGTGCCAGCAGTTTGGACTCAGCGGGGTATGGGGAGACCCAGTACTTC. It translates to CASSLDSAGYGETQYF.

The V and J genes are TRBV12-3 or TRBV12-4 and TRBJ2-7, with 7 positions matching TRBD1. The CDR3 sequence is 15 residues long. V gave up 5 bases and J gave up 1 base; unmatched junction bases: 8. This CDR3 reads CASSPKSRGSYEQYF. CDR3 in DNA: TGTGCCAGCAGTCCAAAAAGCAGGGGGTCCTACGAGCAGTACTTC.

This clonotype was observed at least ten times. The rearrangement links TRBV2 to TRBJ1-5, with no clear D. V was shortened by 3 bases and J by 5 bases, with 17 bases between the two germline ends. Germline-derived CDR1 and CDR2 are SNHLY and FYNNEI. The CDR3 has 16 amino acids. In DNA, the CDR3 is TGTGCCAGCAGTGACAACCAGGTGGGCTGGGATCAGCCCCAGCATTTT. Its translation is CASSDNQVGWDQPQHF.

This clonotype was counted ten times or more. V and J are TRBV12-3 or TRBV12-4 and TRBJ1-2, with D hard to call. This CDR3 has 13 residues. V shed 6 bases and J shed 2 bases, with 10 bases lying between them. The CDR3 DNA sequence: TGTGCCAGCAGACCGGACGGAAACTATGGCTACACCTTC. It translates to CASRPDGNYGYTF.